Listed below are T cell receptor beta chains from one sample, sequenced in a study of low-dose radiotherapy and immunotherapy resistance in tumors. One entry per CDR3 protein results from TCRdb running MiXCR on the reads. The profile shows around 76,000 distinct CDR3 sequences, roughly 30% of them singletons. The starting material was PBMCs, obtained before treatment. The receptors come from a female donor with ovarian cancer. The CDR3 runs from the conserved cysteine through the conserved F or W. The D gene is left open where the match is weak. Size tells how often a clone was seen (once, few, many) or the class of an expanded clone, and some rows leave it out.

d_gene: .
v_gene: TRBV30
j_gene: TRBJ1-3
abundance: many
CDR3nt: TGTGCCTGGAGCGCCCTGGAGGGAAACACCATATATTTT
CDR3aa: CAWSALEGNTIYF

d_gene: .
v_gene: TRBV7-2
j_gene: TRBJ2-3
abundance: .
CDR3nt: TGTGCCAGCAGCTTAGCGCTGGGAAACACAGATACGCAGTATTTT
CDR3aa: CASSLALGNTDTQYF

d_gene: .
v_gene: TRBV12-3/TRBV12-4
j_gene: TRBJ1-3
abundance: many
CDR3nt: TGTGCCAGCAGTTTCCTCGGGCTGGACGAGACCATATATTTT
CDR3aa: CASSFLGLDETIYF

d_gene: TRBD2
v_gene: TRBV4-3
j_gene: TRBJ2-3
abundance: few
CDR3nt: TGCGCCAGCAGCCCCGACGGGGGGCGGGGGGATAGCACAGATACGCAGTATTTT
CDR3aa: CASSPDGGRGDSTDTQYF

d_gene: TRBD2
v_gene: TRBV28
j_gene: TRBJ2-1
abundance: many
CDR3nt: TGTGCCAGCAGGGCTAGCGGGGGGCCTAACAATGAGCAGTTCTTC
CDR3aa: CASRASGGPNNEQFF

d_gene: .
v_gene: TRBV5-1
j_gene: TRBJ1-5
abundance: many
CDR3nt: TGCGCCAGCAGCTTAAATTCGGGTGGCAATCAGCCCCAGCATTTT
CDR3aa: CASSLNSGGNQPQHF

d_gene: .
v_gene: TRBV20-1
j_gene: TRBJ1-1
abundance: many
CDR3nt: TGCAGTGCTGGAGGCCAGTCGAACACTGAAGCTTTCTTT
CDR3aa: CSAGGQSNTEAFF

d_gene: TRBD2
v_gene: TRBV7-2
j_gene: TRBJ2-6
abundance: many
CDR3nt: TGTGCCAGCAGCTTAATACGGGACTACCCCTCTGGGGCCAACGTCCTGACTTTC
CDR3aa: CASSLIRDYPSGANVLTF

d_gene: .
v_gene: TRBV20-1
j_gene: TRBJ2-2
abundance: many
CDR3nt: TGCAGTGCTAGGACTGTCGGGGAGCTGTTTTTT
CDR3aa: CSARTVGELFF

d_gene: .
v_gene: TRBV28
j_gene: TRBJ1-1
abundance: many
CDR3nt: TGTGCCAGCAGTTTACCCCGGGCATTGAACACTGAAGCTTTCTTT
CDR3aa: CASSLPRALNTEAFF

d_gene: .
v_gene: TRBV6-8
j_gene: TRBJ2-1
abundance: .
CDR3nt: TGTGCCAGCAGAGATCCGGACCTTGCCTACAATGAGCAGTTCTTC
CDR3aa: CASRDPDLAYNEQFF

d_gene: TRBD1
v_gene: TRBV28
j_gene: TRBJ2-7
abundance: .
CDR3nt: TGTGTCAGCTTGGTAGGGGGCCCCTCCTACGAGCGGTACTTC
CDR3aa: CVSLVGGPSYERYF

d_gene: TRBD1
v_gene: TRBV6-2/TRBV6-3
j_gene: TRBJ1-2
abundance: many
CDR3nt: TGTGCCACCAAACAGGGGCCGGGCTATGGCTACACCTTC
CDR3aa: CATKQGPGYGYTF

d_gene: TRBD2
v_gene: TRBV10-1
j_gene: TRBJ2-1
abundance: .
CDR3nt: TGCGCCAGCAGATCTTCTCTAGCGGGGTGGAATGAGCAGTTCTTC
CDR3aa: CASRSSLAGWNEQFF

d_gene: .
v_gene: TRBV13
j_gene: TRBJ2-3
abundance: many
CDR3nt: TGTGCCAGCAGCTTACAGGCCATGCGGACAGATACGCAGTATTTT
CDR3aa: CASSLQAMRTDTQYF

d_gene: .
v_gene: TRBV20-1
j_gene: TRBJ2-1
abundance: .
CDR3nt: TGCAGTGCTGTCACCTTGTTACCCTACAATGAGCAGTTCTTC
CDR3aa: CSAVTLLPYNEQFF

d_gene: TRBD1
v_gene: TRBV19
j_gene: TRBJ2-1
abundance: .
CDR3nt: TGTGCCAGTAGTAACAGGGGCGGTGAGCAGTTCTTC
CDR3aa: CASSNRGGEQFF

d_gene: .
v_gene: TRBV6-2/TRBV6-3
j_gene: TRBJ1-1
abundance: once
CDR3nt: TGTGCCAGCAGTTGGACAGTCGATGGAGCTTTCTTT
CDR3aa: CASSWTVDGAFF

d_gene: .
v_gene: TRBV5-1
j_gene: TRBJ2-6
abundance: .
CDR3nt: TGCGCCAGCAGTCCTGACGGTACTGGGGCCAACGTCCTGACTTTC
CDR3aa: CASSPDGTGANVLTF

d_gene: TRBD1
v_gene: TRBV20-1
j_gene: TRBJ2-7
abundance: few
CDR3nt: TGCAGTGCGACAAATCCGGGACAGAGGGGCCTCGAGCAGTACTTC
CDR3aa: CSATNPGQRGLEQYF

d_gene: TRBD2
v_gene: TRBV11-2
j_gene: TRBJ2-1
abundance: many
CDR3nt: TGTGCCAGCAGCTCAACAGGACAAGGGCAACTAGCGAAATTGGTCAATGAGCAGTTCTTC
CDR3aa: CASSSTGQGQLAKLVNEQFF

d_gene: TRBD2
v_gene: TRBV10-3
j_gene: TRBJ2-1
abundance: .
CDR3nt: TGTGCCATCAGCCAGCGGGAAGATGAGCAGTTCTTC
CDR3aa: CAISQREDEQFF

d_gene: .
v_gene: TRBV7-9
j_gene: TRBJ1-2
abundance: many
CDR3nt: TGTGCCAGCAGGCCAAACCAAGGGCCGTACGATGGCTACACCTTC
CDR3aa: CASRPNQGPYDGYTF

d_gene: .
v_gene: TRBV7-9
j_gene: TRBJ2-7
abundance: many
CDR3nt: TGTGCCAGCAGCTTAGCCGGGATCTCCTACGAGCAGTACTTC
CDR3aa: CASSLAGISYEQYF

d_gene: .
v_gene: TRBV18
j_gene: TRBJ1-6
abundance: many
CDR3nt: TGTGCCAGCTCACCGAGACTCCCGGTGGATTCACCCCTCCACTTT
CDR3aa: CASSPRLPVDSPLHF

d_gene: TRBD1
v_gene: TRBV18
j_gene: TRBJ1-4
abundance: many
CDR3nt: TGTGCCAGCTCTTCGGACAGGGATGAAAAACTGTTTTTT
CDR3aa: CASSSDRDEKLFF

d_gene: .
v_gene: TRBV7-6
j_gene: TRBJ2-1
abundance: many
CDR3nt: TGTGCCAGCAGCTTAGAAGTTCATGAACGGGAGGAGCAGTTCTTC
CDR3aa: CASSLEVHEREEQFF

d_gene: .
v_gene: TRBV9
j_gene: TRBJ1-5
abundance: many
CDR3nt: TGTGCCAGCAGCGGAGGGGGCAATCAGCCCCAGCATTTT
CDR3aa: CASSGGGNQPQHF

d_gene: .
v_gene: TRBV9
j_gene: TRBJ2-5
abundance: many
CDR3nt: TGTGCCAGCAGCGGAGCCCCCCTAGAGACCCAGTACTTC
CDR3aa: CASSGAPLETQYF

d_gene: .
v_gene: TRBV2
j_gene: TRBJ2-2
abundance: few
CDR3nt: TGTGCCAGCAGGGGTTCCGGGGAGCGGTTTTTT
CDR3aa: CASRGSGERFF

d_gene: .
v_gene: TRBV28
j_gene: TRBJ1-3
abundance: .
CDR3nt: TGTGCCAGCACCGAAGGGGGTTCTGGAAACACCATATATTTT
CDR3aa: CASTEGGSGNTIYF

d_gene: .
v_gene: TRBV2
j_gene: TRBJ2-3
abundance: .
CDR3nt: TGTGCCAGCATTGGTCGTGCGGGGAACACAGATACGCAGTATTTT
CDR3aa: CASIGRAGNTDTQYF

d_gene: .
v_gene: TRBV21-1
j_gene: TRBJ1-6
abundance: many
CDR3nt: TGTGCCAGCAGCCGCCGGGGCTGCCTCTTGGTGAATTCACCCCTCCACTTT
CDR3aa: CASSRRGCLLVNSPLHF

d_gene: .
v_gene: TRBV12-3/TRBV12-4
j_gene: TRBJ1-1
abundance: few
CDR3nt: TGTGCCAGCACCGCTATAGGGCGGGTGACTGAAGCTTTCTTT
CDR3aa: CASTAIGRVTEAFF

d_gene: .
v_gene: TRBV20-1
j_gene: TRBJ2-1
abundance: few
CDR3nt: TGCAGTGCTAGAGATCGTGGTAGCCCCAATGAGCAGTTCTTC
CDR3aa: CSARDRGSPNEQFF

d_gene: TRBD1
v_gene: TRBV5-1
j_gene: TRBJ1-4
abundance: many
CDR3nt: TGCGCCAGCAGTACAGGGGCCGAAAAACTGTTTTTT
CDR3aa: CASSTGAEKLFF

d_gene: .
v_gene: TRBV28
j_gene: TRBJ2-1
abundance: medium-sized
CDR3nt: TGTGCCAGCAGCCGGGTTGATGAGCAGTTCTTC
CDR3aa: CASSRVDEQFF

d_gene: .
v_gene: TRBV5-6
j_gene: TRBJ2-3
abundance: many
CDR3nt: TGTGCCAGCAGCCCCGACAGGACCAGCGGAAGCACAGATACGCAGTATTTT
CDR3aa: CASSPDRTSGSTDTQYF

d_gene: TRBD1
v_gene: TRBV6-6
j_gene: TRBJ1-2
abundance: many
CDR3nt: TGTGCCAGCAGTTACTCGGGACAGCCTAACTATGGCTACACCTTC
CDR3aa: CASSYSGQPNYGYTF

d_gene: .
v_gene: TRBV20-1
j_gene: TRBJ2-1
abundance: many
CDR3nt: TGCAGTGCTAGAGATGGTTTGGGCAGGGGCTACAATGAGCAGTTCTTC
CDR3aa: CSARDGLGRGYNEQFF

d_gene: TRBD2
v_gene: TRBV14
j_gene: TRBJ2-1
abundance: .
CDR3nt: TGTGCCAGCAGGCAGACTAGCGGGAGGACGAGCTCCTACAATGAGCAGTTCTTC
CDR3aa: CASRQTSGRTSSYNEQFF

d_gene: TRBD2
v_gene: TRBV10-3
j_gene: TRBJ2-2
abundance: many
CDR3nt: TGTGCCATCAGAGTCGGGGGGTCGAACACCGGGGAGCTGTTTTTT
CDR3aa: CAIRVGGSNTGELFF

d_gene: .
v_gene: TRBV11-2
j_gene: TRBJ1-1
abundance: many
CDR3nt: TGTGCCAGCAGCTTAGACAGGGGAACTGAAGCTTTCTTT
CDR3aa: CASSLDRGTEAFF

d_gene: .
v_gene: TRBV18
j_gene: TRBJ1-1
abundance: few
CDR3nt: TGTGCCAGCTCACCTTCTGCGGAGGCTGAAGCTTTCTTT
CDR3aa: CASSPSAEAEAFF

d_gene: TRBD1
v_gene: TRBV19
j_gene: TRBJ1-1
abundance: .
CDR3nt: TGTGCCAGTAGTATACAGGGGGCGGACACTGAAGCTTTCTTT
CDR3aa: CASSIQGADTEAFF

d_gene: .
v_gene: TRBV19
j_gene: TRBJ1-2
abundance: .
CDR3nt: .
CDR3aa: CASTNQTSMYLCAITDSLYGYTF